Listed here is a single T cell receptor (beta chain). Its antigen is undetermined. The PCR employed 60 Vbeta primers together with 13 Jbeta primers. Measured with immunoSEQ multiplex PCR; TCRdb has only the in-frame clones, and not every one. This sample has over 45,000 clones; around 81% occur once, and the top ten carry about 2.5%. CDR1 SGHTA and CDR2 FQGTGA come from the germline V gene. The CDR3 loop spans 15 amino acids. These data come from a study of cytomegalovirus exposure and HLA in healthy donors. Findings and limits, study-wide: TCR beta chain V- and J-gene trimming was linked, in a later analysis, to a missense variant in DCLRE1C.

This TCR derives from a boy aged 10-17 years in good health and CMV-seropositive. Sequencing input: PBMCs. The rearrangement joins TRBV7-3 to TRBJ2-7; 7 nucleotides line up with TRBD2. The DNA matches TRBJ2-1 better at its end, which makes the J call doubtful. The CDR3: CASSMRGNQHNEQFF. Written as DNA, the CDR3 is TGTGCCAGCAGCATGCGGGGGAATCAACACAATGAGCAGTTCTTC.